The 23 T cell receptor beta chains listed next were all sequenced from one sample in a study of T cell responses to AZD1222 COVID-19 vaccine. This table comes from immunoSEQ multiplex PCR, and its TCRdb copy is limited to in-frame clones, with some not included. The sample lists around 180,000 clones; around 92% were seen once. The sequenced sample was peripheral blood, obtained on day 0 of AZD1222 vaccination. The receptor set was obtained from an adult in good health.

The V call is TRBV6-5, the J call TRBJ1-1; D is uncertain. Germline V gene data show CDR1 as MNHEY and CDR2 as SVGAGI. The CDR3 has 14 residues. Trimming took off 0 bases at V and 3 bases at J, with 8 bases between the two ends. The CDR3 DNA is TGTGCCAGCAGTTACTCGGGTCGGGACACTGAAGCTTTCTTT. Its translation is CASSYSGRDTEAFF.

This clone showed up just once. The CDR3 sequence: CASSLGLLSYEQYF. CDR3 sequence (DNA): TGTGCCAGCAGTTTAGGGCTGCTCTCCTACGAGCAGTACTTC. The chain joins TRBV28 to TRBJ2-7; unclear D gene. The CDR3 consists of 14 residues. V lost 2 bases and J lost 0, with 8 bases in between. Germline CDR1 and CDR2: MDHEN and SYDVKM.

This rearrangement joins TRBV5-1 to TRBJ1-2, with a weak D call TRBD1 (5 bases). The CDR3 totals 16 residues. Trimming stripped 0 bases from V and 0 bases from J, with 12 bases between. Germline CDR1 and CDR2: SGHRS and YFSETQ. CDR3 sequence: CASSLGPGTANYGYTF. CDR3 DNA sequence: TGCGCCAGCAGCTTGGGACCAGGGACGGCTAACTATGGCTACACCTTC. Full variable domain (missing parts from reference TRBV5-1 and TRBJ1-2): KAGVTQTPRYLIKTRGQQVTLSCSPISGHRSVSWYQQTPGQGLQFLFEYFSETQRNKGNFPGRFSGRQFSNSRSEMNVSTLELGDSALYLCASSLGPGTANYGYTFGSGTRLTVV.

The genes are TRBV27 and TRBJ2-7, with D perhaps matching TRBD2 (6 bases). Germline CDR1 is MNHEY and CDR2 is SMNVEV (reference sequence). The CDR3 contains 13 residues. Trimming stripped 8 bases from V and 3 bases from J, with 14 bases between. The CDR3 region is CASWGGDVYEQYF. For the CDR3, the DNA is TGTGCCAGCTGGGGAGGCGACGTCTACGAGCAGTACTTC.

The genes are TRBV4-2 and TRBJ2-5, with D unresolved. Germline loops: CDR1 LGHNA, CDR2 YNFKEQ. The V and J ends lost 1 base and 3 bases respectively, with 15 bases between them. This CDR3 has 16 amino acids. The CDR3: CASSQVGGIAEETQYF. The CDR3 nucleotides are TGTGCCAGCAGCCAAGTGGGTGGGATAGCCGAAGAGACCCAGTACTTC.

V and J are TRBV5-1 and TRBJ2-3; D possibly corresponds to TRBD2 (6 bases). Per germline, CDR1 SGHRS and CDR2 YFSETQ. V was trimmed by 0 bases and J by 1 base, leaving 15 bases between them. CDR3 length: 17 residues. The CDR3 nucleotides read TGCGCCAGCAGCTTGGCTTCACGCCCGGGGGGCACAGATACGCAGTATTTT. Translation gives CASSLASRPGGTDTQYF.

The chain has TRBV5-4 and TRBJ2-5, with 8 bases that match TRBD1. J gave up 0 bases and V 4 bases, and 8 bases lay outside the gene matches. Germline values: CDR1 SGHNT, CDR2 YYREEE (reference sequence). This CDR3 comprises 16 residues. DNA of the CDR3: TGTGCCAGCAGCCAAACAGGGGGAGGCTACCAAGAGACCCAGTACTTC. This encodes CASSQTGGGYQETQYF.

V is TRBV5-1 and J is TRBJ1-1; D possibly corresponds to TRBD1 (6 bases). The germline V and J ends were trimmed by 5 bases and 3 bases, with 14 bases remaining between them. The CDR3 is 14 residues long. CDR1 is SGHRS, CDR2 YFSETQ, per germline. Here the CDR3 reads CASSRGTTDTEAFF. The DNA of the CDR3 is TGCGCCAGCAGTCGCGGGACAACCGACACTGAAGCTTTCTTT.

The chain links TRBV21-1 to TRBJ2-7. TRBV21-1 has pseudogene status. The CDR3 has 13 amino acids. The CDR3: CASSKPGIYEQYV. CDR3 coding DNA: TGTGCCAGCAGCAAACCGGGCATTTACGAGCAGTACGTC.

V is TRBV12-3 or TRBV12-4 and J is TRBJ1-1, with D perhaps matching TRBD1 (5 bases). The CDR3 covers 13 residues. Trimming removed 5 bases at V and 7 bases at J, with 14 bases between. DNA of the CDR3: TGTGCCAGCAGTCCCTCGACAGACGGTGAAGCTTTCTTT. It specifies CASSPSTDGEAFF.

CDR3 residues: CASSLRDHGYTF. As DNA, the CDR3 is TGTGCCAGCAGCTTACGGGACCATGGCTACACCTTC. The chain links TRBV7-3 to TRBJ1-2, with a tentative D call TRBD1 (5 bases). Germline CDR1 SGHTA, CDR2 FQGTGA. The CDR3 is 12 residues long. Trimming pared 2 bases from V and 6 bases from J, leaving 7 bases between.

The chain has TRBV6-5 and TRBJ1-5; 9 bases fit TRBD1. The CDR3 loop spans 14 amino acids. Germline V lookup: CDR1 MNHEY, CDR2 SVGAGI. V trimming: 7 bases; J trimming: 6 bases; junction bases outside the gene matches: 7. The CDR3 sequence is CASNRDRVSQPQHF. In DNA, the CDR3 is TGTGCCAGCAACCGGGACAGGGTAAGTCAGCCCCAGCATTTT.

The rearrangement links TRBV5-1 to TRBJ1-1; D might be TRBD1 (5 bases). Germline V gene data show CDR1 as SGHRS and CDR2 as YFSETQ. Trimming pared 3 bases from V and 6 bases from J, leaving 15 bases between. The CDR3 extends over 14 amino acids. The CDR3 reads CASSSQGWGAEAFF. In nucleotides, the CDR3 is TGCGCCAGCAGCTCCCAGGGTTGGGGGGCTGAAGCTTTCTTT.

This clone appeared once. This chain links TRBV6-5 with TRBJ1-2; D unresolved. V dropped 1 base and J dropped 3 bases, with 12 bases sitting between them. Germline V gene lookup returns CDR1 MNHEY and CDR2 SVGAGI. This CDR3 region has 15 residues. The CDR3 DNA is TGTGCCAGCAGTTACTACGGGCAGCGGTACTATGGCTACACCTTC. It encodes CASSYYGQRYYGYTF.

This chain's CDR3 is CASSLVGGTNTGELFF. The CDR3 DNA reads as TGTGCCAGCAGCTTAGTCGGAGGGACGAACACCGGGGAGCTGTTTTTT. This rearrangement joins TRBV7-6 to TRBJ2-2; D might be TRBD2 (6 bases). This CDR3 region has 16 residues. Germline V gene lookup returns CDR1 SGHVS and CDR2 FNYEAQ. The V gene lost 1 base and the J gene lost 0 bases, with 9 bases spanning the gap.

The chain couples TRBV4-1 to TRBJ2-7, with a tentative D call TRBD1 (6 bases). The ends were cut back, 3 bases at V and 3 bases at J, with 12 bases in the middle. This CDR3 comprises 14 residues. The V gene's germline CDR1 is MGHRA and CDR2 YSYEKL. This CDR3 is CASSHPDRSYEQYV. CDR3 bases: TGCGCCAGCAGCCACCCCGACAGGAGCTACGAGCAGTACGTC.

The chain uses TRBV25-1 and TRBJ2-6; 11 bases agree with TRBD1. The CDR3 covers 17 residues. The J segment lost 3 bases and the V segment lost 6 bases, leaving 7 bases of the junction unmatched. Germline CDR1 and CDR2: MGHDK and SYGVNS. CDR3 sequence (DNA): TGTGCCAGCAGCTTCGGACAGGGGGCTGGTGGGGCCAACGTCCTGACTTTC. Amino acids: CASSFGQGAGGANVLTF.

The chain links TRBV12-5 to TRBJ1-3, with D unclear. Trimming cost V 6 bases and J 4 bases, with 22 bases left between them. The CDR3 is 17 amino acids. Germline-derived CDR1 and CDR2 are LGHNT and FRNRAP. The CDR3 region is CASGIPSWGIGGNTIYF. CDR3 in DNA: TGTGCTAGTGGCATCCCTTCGTGGGGAATTGGAGGAAACACCATATATTTT.

This sequence joins TRBV15 and TRBJ1-6; D not resolved. Trimming shortened V by 5 bases and J by 7 bases, and 12 bases separated the two germline ends. CDR3 length equals 14 residues. Germline V gene sequence: CDR1 LNHNV, CDR2 YYDKDF (reference sequence). The CDR3 is CATSGWRSNSPLHF. The CDR3 DNA reads as TGTGCCACCAGCGGGTGGCGCTCAAATTCACCCCTCCACTTT.

The chain couples TRBV5-1 to TRBJ1-4, with 11 bases matching TRBD1. CDR3 length: 15 residues. The germline V gene has CDR1 SGHRS and CDR2 YFSETQ. V was pared by 4 bases and J by 8 bases, with 7 bases of the junction left unmatched. In DNA, the CDR3 is TGCGCCAGCAGCGGACAGGGGGCGGGAGGCGAAAAACTGTTTTTT. This translates into CASSGQGAGGEKLFF.

The V call is TRBV5-4, the J call TRBJ2-2, with D possibly being TRBD2 (6 bases). The germline V gene has CDR1 SGHNT and CDR2 YYREEE (reference sequence). This CDR3 contains 16 residues. V was cut by 6 bases and J by 4 bases, with 19 bases left in between. The DNA of the CDR3 is TGTGCCAGCATCCCGGGAGCAGGAGAGAGCACCGGGGAGCTGTTTTTT. It yields the protein CASIPGAGESTGELFF.

The V call is TRBV5-6, the J call TRBJ2-2, with D perhaps matching TRBD2 (6 bases). V dropped 1 base and J dropped 5 bases, with 6 bases sitting between them. The CDR3 is 13 residues long. Germline V gene sequence: CDR1 SGHDT, CDR2 YYEEEE. The CDR3 reads CASSLSGTGELFF. DNA for the CDR3: TGTGCCAGCAGCTTGAGCGGGACCGGGGAGCTGTTTTTT.

The V gene is TRBV7-9, the J gene TRBJ1-5; maybe TRBD1 (5 bases). The CDR3 runs to 13 residues. V was shortened by 5 bases and J by 11 bases, with 16 bases between the two germline ends. Looked up from germline, CDR1 is SEHNR and CDR2 is FQNEAQ (reference sequence). CDR3 sequence (DNA): TGTGCCAGCAGCCACGCGGGGGAAAAAGCCCAGCATTTT. This encodes CASSHAGEKAQHF.